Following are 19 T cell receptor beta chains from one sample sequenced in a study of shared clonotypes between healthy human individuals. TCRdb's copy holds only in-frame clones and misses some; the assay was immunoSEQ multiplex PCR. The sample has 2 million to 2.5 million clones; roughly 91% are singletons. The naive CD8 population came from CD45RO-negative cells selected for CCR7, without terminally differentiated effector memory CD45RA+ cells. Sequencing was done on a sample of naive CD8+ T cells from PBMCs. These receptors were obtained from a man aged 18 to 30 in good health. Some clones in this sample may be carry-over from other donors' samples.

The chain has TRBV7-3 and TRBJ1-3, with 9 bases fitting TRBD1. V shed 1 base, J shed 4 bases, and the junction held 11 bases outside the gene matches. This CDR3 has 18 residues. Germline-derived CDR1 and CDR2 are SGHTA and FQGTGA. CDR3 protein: CASSLITGQGELGNTIYF. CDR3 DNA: TGTGCCAGCAGCTTAATCACGGGACAGGGCGAGTTAGGAAACACCATATATTTT.

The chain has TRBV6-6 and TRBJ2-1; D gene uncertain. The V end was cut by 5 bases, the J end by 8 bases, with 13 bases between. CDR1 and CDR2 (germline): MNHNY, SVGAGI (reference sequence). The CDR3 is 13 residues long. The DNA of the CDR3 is TGTGCCAGCAGTACGGTCAATATGTATGAGCAGTTCTTC. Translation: CASSTVNMYEQFF.

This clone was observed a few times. The DNA of the CDR3 is TGTGCCAGCAGTGAATCCGGGGTTGATGGCTACACCTTC. This sequence encodes CASSESGVDGYTF. The chain carries TRBV25-1 and TRBJ1-2; no firm D call. The germline CDR1 and CDR2 sequences are MGHDK and SYGVNS. Between the trimmed V and J ends, which lost 1 base and 6 bases, there was a span of 9 bases. The CDR3 contains 13 residues.

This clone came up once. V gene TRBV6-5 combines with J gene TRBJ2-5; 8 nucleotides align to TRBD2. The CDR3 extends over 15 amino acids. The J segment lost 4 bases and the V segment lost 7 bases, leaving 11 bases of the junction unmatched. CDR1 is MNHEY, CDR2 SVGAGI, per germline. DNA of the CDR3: TGTGCCAGCACCGCAGGACTAGCAGCTACAGAGACCCAGTACTTC. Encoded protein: CASTAGLAATETQYF.

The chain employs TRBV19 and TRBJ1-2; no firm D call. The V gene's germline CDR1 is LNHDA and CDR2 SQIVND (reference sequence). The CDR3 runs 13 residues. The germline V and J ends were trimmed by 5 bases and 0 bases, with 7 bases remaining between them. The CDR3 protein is CASSLTANYGYTF. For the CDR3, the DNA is TGTGCCAGTAGTCTGACCGCTAACTATGGCTACACCTTC.

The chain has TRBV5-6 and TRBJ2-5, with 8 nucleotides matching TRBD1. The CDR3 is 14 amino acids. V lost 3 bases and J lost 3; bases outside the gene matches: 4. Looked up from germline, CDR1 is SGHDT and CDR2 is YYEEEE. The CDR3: CASSSDRVEETQYF. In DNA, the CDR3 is TGTGCCAGCAGCTCGGACAGGGTAGAAGAGACCCAGTACTTC.

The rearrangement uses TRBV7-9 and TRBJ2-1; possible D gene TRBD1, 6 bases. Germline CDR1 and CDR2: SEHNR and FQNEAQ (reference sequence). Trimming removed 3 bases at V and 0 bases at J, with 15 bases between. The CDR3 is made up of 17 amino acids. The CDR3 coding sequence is TGTGCCAGCAGCTTTGGACAGTCCCGGAGCTCCTACAATGAGCAGTTCTTC. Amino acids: CASSFGQSRSSYNEQFF.

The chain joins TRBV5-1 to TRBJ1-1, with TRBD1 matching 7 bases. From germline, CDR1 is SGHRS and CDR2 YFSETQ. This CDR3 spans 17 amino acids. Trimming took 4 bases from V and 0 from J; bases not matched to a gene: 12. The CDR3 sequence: CASSPGGGTAMNTEAFF. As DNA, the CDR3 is TGCGCCAGCAGCCCGGGAGGGGGGACAGCCATGAACACTGAAGCTTTCTTT. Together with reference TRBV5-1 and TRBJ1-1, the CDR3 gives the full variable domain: KAGVTQTPRYLIKTRGQQVTLSCSPISGHRSVSWYQQTPGQGLQFLFEYFSETQRNKGNFPGRFSGRQFSNSRSEMNVSTLELGDSALYLCASSPGGGTAMNTEAFFGQGTRLTVV.

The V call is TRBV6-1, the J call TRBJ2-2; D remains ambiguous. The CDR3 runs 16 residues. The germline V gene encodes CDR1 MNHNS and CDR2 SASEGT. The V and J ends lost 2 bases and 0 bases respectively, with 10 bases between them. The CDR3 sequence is CASSELSRPNTGELFF. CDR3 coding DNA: TGTGCCAGCAGTGAATTGAGTAGACCGAACACCGGGGAGCTGTTTTTT.

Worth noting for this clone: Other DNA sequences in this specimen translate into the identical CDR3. CDR3 sequence reads: CASSLGGSSYNEQFF. In nucleotides, the CDR3 is TGTGCCAGCAGCTTGGGAGGGAGTTCCTACAATGAGCAGTTCTTC. This chain connects TRBV5-6 to TRBJ2-1, with D tentatively TRBD2 (5 bases). Germline V gene data show CDR1 as SGHDT and CDR2 as YYEEEE. The CDR3 runs to 15 residues. The V end was cut by 0 bases, the J end by 1 base, with 8 bases between.

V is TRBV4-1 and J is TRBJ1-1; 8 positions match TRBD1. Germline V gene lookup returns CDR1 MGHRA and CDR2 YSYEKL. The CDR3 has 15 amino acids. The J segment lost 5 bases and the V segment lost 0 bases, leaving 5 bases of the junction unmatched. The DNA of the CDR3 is TGCGCCAGCAGCCAAGATCAGGGGGCTATGACTGAAGCTTTCTTT. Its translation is CASSQDQGAMTEAFF.

The CDR3 spells CASSGKLAGMYNEQFF. The CDR3 DNA reads as TGTGCCAGCAGTGGTAAGCTAGCGGGAATGTACAATGAGCAGTTCTTC. The V and J genes are TRBV6-1 and TRBJ2-1; 9 nucleotides line up with TRBD2. The V gene's germline CDR1 is MNHNS and CDR2 SASEGT. Losses at the gene ends were 4 bases for V and 4 bases for J; bases not matched to a gene: 8. The CDR3 covers 16 residues.

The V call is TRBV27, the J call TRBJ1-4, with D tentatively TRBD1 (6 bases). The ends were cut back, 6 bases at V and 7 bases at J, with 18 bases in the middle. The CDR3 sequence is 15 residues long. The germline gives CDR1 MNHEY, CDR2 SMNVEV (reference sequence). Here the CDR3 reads CASRRMGAEVEKLFF. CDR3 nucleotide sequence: TGTGCCAGCAGGCGTATGGGGGCCGAGGTTGAAAAACTGTTTTTT.

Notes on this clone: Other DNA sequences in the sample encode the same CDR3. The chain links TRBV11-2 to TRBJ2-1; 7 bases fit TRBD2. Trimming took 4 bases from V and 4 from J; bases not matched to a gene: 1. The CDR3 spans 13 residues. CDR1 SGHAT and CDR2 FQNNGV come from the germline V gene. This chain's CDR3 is CASSSSGYNEQFF. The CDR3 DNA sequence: TGTGCCAGCAGCTCTAGCGGTTACAATGAGCAGTTCTTC.

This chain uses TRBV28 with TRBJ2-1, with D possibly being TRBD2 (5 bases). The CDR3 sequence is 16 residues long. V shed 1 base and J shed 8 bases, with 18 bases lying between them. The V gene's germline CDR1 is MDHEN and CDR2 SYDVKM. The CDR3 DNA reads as TGTGCCAGCAGTTTATCGGGGAGCGGACCTAACGATGAGCAGTTCTTC. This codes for CASSLSGSGPNDEQFF.

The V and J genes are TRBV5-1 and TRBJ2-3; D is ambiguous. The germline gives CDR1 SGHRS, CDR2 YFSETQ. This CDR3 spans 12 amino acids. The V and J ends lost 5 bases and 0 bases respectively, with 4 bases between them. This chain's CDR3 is CASSRSTDTQYF. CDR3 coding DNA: TGCGCCAGCAGTCGCAGCACAGATACGCAGTATTTT.

The CDR3 region has the DNA TGTGCCAGCAGTTTGGGGACAGGGTCCATTCAGTACTTC. Its protein is CASSLGTGSIQYF. The chain uses TRBV28 and TRBJ2-4; 9 bases line up with TRBD1. Germline V gene lookup returns CDR1 MDHEN and CDR2 SYDVKM. This CDR3 is 13 amino acids long. V lost 3 bases and J lost 9; bases outside the gene matches: 3.

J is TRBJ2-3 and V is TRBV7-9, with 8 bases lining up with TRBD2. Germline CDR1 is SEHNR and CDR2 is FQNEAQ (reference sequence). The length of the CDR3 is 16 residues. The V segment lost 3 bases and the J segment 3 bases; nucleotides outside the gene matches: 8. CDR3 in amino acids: CASSFLWSGRTDTQYF. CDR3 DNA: TGTGCCAGCAGCTTCCTTTGGAGCGGGAGAACAGATACGCAGTATTTT.

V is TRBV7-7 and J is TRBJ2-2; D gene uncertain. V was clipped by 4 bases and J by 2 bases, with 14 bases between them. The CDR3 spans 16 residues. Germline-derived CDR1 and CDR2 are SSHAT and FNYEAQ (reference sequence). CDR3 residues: CASSYRTASNTGELFF. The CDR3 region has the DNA TGTGCCAGCAGCTACCGGACGGCGAGCAACACCGGGGAGCTGTTTTTT.